This is a list of T cell receptor beta chains from one sample in a study of blood T cell repertoires in COVID-19. Produced via immunoSEQ multiplex PCR; TCRdb's table is partial and in-frame only. Among about 140,000 clones listed, roughly 84% were seen once. The source material was peripheral blood. Receptor source: a man in his sixties with active or convalescent COVID-19. Each CDR3 is given with its conserved first and last residue. The order of the fields is V gene, J gene, D gene, clone size, CDR3 length, CDR3 DNA, CDR3 protein. A D gene is named only where the DNA matches it firmly. Only part of the rows carry a size: once, few, many, or a class if the clone is expanded.

TRBV30,TRBJ2-7,-,-,12,TGTGCCTGGAGTCCGGGGAACTACGAGCAGTACTTC,CAWSPGNYEQYF
TRBV25-1,TRBJ1-1,TRBD1,once,16,TGTGCCAGCAGTCGCCTCACCCCTACAGGGGGCACTGAAGCTTTCTTT,CASSRLTPTGGTEAFF
TRBV19,TRBJ1-1,-,-,14,TGTGCCAGTAGTATGGGTGGGGGGGCCACTGAAGCTTTCTTT,CASSMGGGATEAFF
TRBV6-5,TRBJ1-1,-,-,12,TGTGCCAGCAGTAACCGGGACAAGGAAGCTTTCTTT,CASSNRDKEAFF
TRBV12-3/TRBV12-4,TRBJ1-2,-,-,13,TGTGCCAGCAGTTTGAGGTCCGGGGGTGGCTACACCTTC,CASSLRSGGGYTF
TRBV3-1/TRBV3-2,TRBJ1-5,-,-,14,TGTGCCAGCAGCCCACAGGGCCGCAATCAGCCCCAGCATTTT,CASSPQGRNQPQHF
TRBV6-5,TRBJ2-1,TRBD2,once,16,TGTGCCAGCAGTTCCCTTAGGAGCGGGGCCTACAATGAGCAGTTCTTC,CASSSLRSGAYNEQFF
TRBV7-2,TRBJ2-1,-,-,17,TGTGCCAGCAGCTTAGCGGGGGGTGGAGGTGGCTACAATGAGCAGTTCTTC,CASSLAGGGGGYNEQFF
TRBV7-2,TRBJ2-3,-,-,18,TGTGCCAGCAGCTTATTAGGCCCCGGAGTTGCTAGCACAGATACGCAGTATTTT,CASSLLGPGVASTDTQYF
TRBV18,TRBJ1-5,TRBD1,-,18,TGTGCCAGCTCACCCCTCGGGACAGGGGGCCGTGGCAATCAGCCCCAGCATTTT,CASSPLGTGGRGNQPQHF
TRBV3-1/TRBV3-2,TRBJ2-3,-,-,15,TGTGCCAGCAGCCAAGCGTGGGGGGGCACAGATACGCAGTATTTT,CASSQAWGGTDTQYF
TRBV30,TRBJ1-5,TRBD1,-,14,TGTGCCTGGAGTGGGGACAGGGGATATCAGCCCCAGCATTTT,CAWSGDRGYQPQHF
TRBV12-3/TRBV12-4,TRBJ1-6,-,once,13,TGTGCCAGTTCGGACAGCGGTAATTCACCCCTCCACTTT,CASSDSGNSPLHF
TRBV27,TRBJ2-6,-,-,15,TGTGCCAGCAGGTCAGGGTTCCCCGGGGCCAACGTCCTGACTTTC,CASRSGFPGANVLTF
TRBV13,TRBJ2-1,TRBD2,-,18,TGTGCCAGCAGCACGAGGGTTGGCGGGAGGGCCTTCTACAATGAGCAGTTCTTC,CASSTRVGGRAFYNEQFF
TRBV7-9,TRBJ2-2,-,-,12,TGTGCCAGTTTTCGACTAGCCGGGGAGCTGTTTTTT,CASFRLAGELFF
TRBV5-6,TRBJ1-1,TRBD1,-,14,TGTGCCAGCAGCTTGCAGGGGGGGAACACTGAAGCTTTCTTT,CASSLQGGNTEAFF
TRBV5-4,TRBJ1-1,TRBD1,-,15,TGTGCCAGCAGCCCTGGACAGGGGGCGGGAACTGAAGCTTTCTTT,CASSPGQGAGTEAFF